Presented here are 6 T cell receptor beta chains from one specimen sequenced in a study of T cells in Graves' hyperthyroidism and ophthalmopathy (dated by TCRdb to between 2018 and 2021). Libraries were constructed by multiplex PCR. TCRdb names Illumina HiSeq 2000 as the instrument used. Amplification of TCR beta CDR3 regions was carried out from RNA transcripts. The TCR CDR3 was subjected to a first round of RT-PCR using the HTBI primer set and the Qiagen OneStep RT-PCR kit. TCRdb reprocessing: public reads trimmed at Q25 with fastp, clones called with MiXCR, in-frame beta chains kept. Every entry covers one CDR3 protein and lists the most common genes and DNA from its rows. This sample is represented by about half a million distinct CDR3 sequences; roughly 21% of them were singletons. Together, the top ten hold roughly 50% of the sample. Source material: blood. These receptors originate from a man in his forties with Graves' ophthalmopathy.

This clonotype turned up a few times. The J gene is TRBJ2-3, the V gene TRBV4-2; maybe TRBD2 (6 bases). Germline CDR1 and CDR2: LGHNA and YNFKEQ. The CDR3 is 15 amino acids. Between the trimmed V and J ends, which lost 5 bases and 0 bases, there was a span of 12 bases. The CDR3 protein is CASSLGGLSTDTQYF. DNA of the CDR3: TGTGCCAGCAGCTTGGGGGGACTCAGCACAGATACGCAGTATTTT.

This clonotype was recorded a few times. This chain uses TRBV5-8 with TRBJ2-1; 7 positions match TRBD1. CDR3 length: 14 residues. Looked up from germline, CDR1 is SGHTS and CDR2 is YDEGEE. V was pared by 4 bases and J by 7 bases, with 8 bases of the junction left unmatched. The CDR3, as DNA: TGTGCCAGCAGCGCTACAGGGGATTGGAATGAGCAGTTCTTC. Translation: CASSATGDWNEQFF.

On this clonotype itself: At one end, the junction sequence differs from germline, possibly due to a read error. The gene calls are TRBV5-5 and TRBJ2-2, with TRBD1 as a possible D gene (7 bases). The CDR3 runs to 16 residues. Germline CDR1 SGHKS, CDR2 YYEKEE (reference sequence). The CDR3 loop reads CASSFVPGGNTGELSF. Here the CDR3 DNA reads TGTGCCAGCAGCTTTGTTCCAGGGGGGAACACCGGGGAGCTGTCTTTT.

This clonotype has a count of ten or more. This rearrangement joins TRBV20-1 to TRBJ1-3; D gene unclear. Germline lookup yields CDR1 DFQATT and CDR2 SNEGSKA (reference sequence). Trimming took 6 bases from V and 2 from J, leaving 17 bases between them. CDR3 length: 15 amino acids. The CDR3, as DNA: TGCAGTGCCGTCCCCGGATCAGAGACTGGAAACACCATATATTTT. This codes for CSAVPGSETGNTIYF.

The DNA for the CDR3 is TGTGCCAGCAGTCCTAGCGGGGGGGATAGCACAGATACGCAGTATTTT. It is translated as CASSPSGGDSTDTQYF. The V gene is TRBV2, the J gene TRBJ2-3; TRBD2 matches at 12 bases. V gave up 5 bases and J gave up 0 bases; unmatched junction bases: 3. Germline-derived CDR1 and CDR2 are SNHLY and FYNNEI. There are 16 residues in the CDR3.

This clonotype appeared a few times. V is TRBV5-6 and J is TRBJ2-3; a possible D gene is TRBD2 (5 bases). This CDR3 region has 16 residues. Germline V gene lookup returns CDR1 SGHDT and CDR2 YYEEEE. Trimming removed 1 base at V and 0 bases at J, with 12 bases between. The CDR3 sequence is CASSLIFRGSTDTQYF. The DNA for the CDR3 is TGTGCCAGCAGCTTGATTTTTCGGGGAAGCACAGATACGCAGTATTTT.